The clone carrying this T cell receptor beta chain occurred a few times. Its target is not known. The CDR3 totals 13 residues. The data were obtained in a study of post-analysis software for immune sequencing data. Findings of the study overall: Patients showed TRBV5-6, TRBV5-1 and TRBV20-1 among five TRBV segments more frequent than in controls.

The TCR beta cDNA libraries contained unique molecular identifiers. Via MiXCR, TCRdb re-called the PCR reads, giving one row per CDR3 protein. The sample has roughly 800,000 distinct CDR3 sequences; approximately 53% are singletons. Sequencing used blood. The sequence was obtained from a girl between 10 and 17 years old with multiple sclerosis. The chain employs TRBV12-3 or TRBV12-4 and TRBJ2-5; TRBD1 agrees at 7 bases. The J call may be faulty, since TRBJ2-7 better matches the DNA end. CDR3 sequence: CARRGPNYYEQYF. The CDR3 DNA sequence: TGTGCCAGGAGGGGGCCAAATTACTACGAGCAGTACTTC.